This is a list of T cell receptor beta chains from one sample in a study of blood T cells in healthy people across ages. TCRdb used MiXCR to reprocess the 5' RACE reads, holding one entry per CDR3 protein. This table has about 1.7 million distinct CDR3 sequences, 28% appearing once. Material for sequencing was blood. The receptors derive from a woman aged 25 to 45 in good health. The CDR3 runs from the conserved cysteine through the conserved F or W. Each record gives: CDR3 length, V gene, clone size, D gene, J gene, CDR3 DNA, CDR3 protein. D genes are given only for firm matches. The size field is filled for only some rows; it gives once, few, many or a size class.

15,TRBV12-3/TRBV12-4,NA,NA,TRBJ2-5,TGTGCCAGCAGCCCCGGGCTAGGGGGGCAAGAGACCCAGTACTTC,CASSPGLGGQETQYF
12,TRBV30,few,NA,TRBJ1-2,TGTGCCCTAAAGGCAGGTGACTATGGCTACACCTTC,CALKAGDYGYTF
14,TRBV29-1,NA,NA,TRBJ2-1,TGCAGCGTTGAAGGGACCCACTCCTACAATGAGCAGTTCTTC,CSVEGTHSYNEQFF
14,TRBV19,NA,TRBD1,TRBJ1-2,TGTGCCAGTAGTCCAACCCTCAGGGGGCAAGGCTACACCTTC,CASSPTLRGQGYTF
12,TRBV6-1,NA,TRBD1,TRBJ2-7,TGTGCCAGCAGGGACAGGCACTACGAGCAGTACTTC,CASRDRHYEQYF
14,TRBV12-3/TRBV12-4,many,NA,TRBJ2-1,TGTGCCAGCAGGGGTGTACAGTACAACAATGAGCAGTTCTTC,CASRGVQYNNEQFF
16,TRBV12-3/TRBV12-4,few,TRBD1,TRBJ1-2,TGTGCCAGCAGTTTAGCTTACAGGGGCGAAGACTATGGCTACACCTTC,CASSLAYRGEDYGYTF
13,TRBV7-9,NA,NA,TRBJ2-5,TGTGCCGGCAGTCAACAGGGTGTCCACGAGCACTACTTC,CAGSQQGVHEHYF
14,TRBV24-1,NA,NA,TRBJ2-3,TGTGCCACCAGTGGCCCAGCAGGAACAGATACGCAGTATTTT,CATSGPAGTDTQYF
14,TRBV7-2,many,TRBD2,TRBJ2-5,TGTGCCAGCAGCGAGGACCGGGGGGAGGAGACCCAGTACTTC,CASSEDRGEETQYF
13,TRBV2,NA,NA,TRBJ2-1,TGTGCCAGTGGGGCCGAAAGGGTCAATGAGCAGTTCTTC,CASGAERVNEQFF
14,TRBV21-1,NA,NA,TRBJ2-7,TGTGCCAGCAACCACCAGTGCCGGGTTCACGAGCAGTACTTC,CASNHQCRVHEQYF
15,TRBV5-5,few,TRBD2,TRBJ2-5,TGTGCCAGCAGCAGTAGCGGGGGGGCCTCAGAGACCCAGTACTTC,CASSSSGGASETQYF
12,TRBV7-9,many,NA,TRBJ2-1,TGTGCCAGCAGCCTAACAGAGGGCGAGCAGTTCTTC,CASSLTEGEQFF
14,TRBV7-9,NA,NA,TRBJ1-1,TGTGCCAGCAGCAACCAAGGGGGGGTCACTGAAGCTTTCTTT,CASSNQGGVTEAFF
15,TRBV2,NA,NA,TRBJ2-1,TGTGCCAGCACACGACAGGGACTAGGGGGCGATGAGCAGTTCTTC,CASTRQGLGGDEQFF
14,TRBV2,NA,NA,TRBJ1-4,TGTGCCAGCGCCCTGTCTAGAGGGGATGAAAAACTGTTTTTT,CASALSRGDEKLFF
16,TRBV29-1,many,TRBD1,TRBJ2-7,TGCAGCGTTGCGCGGCAGGGGGCTAGGAGCTCCTACGAGCAGTACTTC,CSVARQGARSSYEQYF
12,TRBV2,NA,NA,TRBJ2-7,TGTGCCAGCACAGGGGTCTCTCACGAGCAGTACTTC,CASTGVSHEQYF
17,TRBV7-8,NA,NA,TRBJ2-2,TGTGCCAGCAGCCCCTTTGGGACCGGAGCGAACACCGGGGAGCTGTTTTTT,CASSPFGTGANTGELFF
13,TRBV2,NA,TRBD1,TRBJ2-1,TGTGCCAGCAGGGACAGGGTTCGGAATGAGCAGTTCTTC,CASRDRVRNEQFF
13,TRBV20-1,few,NA,TRBJ1-4,TGCAGTGCATGGGGAGGCGGTAATGAAAAACTGTTTTTT,CSAWGGGNEKLFF
12,TRBV24-1,NA,NA,TRBJ1-2,TGTGCCACCAGTGATGGAGTATATGACTACACCTTC,CATSDGVYDYTF
13,TRBV2,NA,NA,TRBJ2-5,TGTGCCAGCAGGGGCCAGTGGGTAGAGACCCAGTACTTC,CASRGQWVETQYF
13,TRBV29-1,many,NA,TRBJ2-6,TGCAGCGTTGAGGCCTCTGGGGCCAACGTCCTGACTTTC,CSVEASGANVLTF
14,TRBV2,few,TRBD1,TRBJ1-1,TGTGCCAGCAACCGACAGGGCCTGAACACTGAAGCTTTCTTT,CASNRQGLNTEAFF